The clone carrying this TCR beta chain has a single count. Antigen specificity is unknown. Samples of blood were obtained at baseline, on cycle 4 day 1, and on cycle 7 day 1. This entry comes from a study of OX40 agonist ivuxolimab in advanced cancers. The wider study: Averaging approximately 60 years in age, with a range of 23 to 79, the cohort was about 83% male.

The protocol was immunoSEQ multiplex PCR, while the TCRdb copy is restricted to in-frame clones and leaves out a portion. The data hold about 68,000 clones, with roughly 80% observed a single time. Study-wide results and limits: The authors also found low normalized T-cell clonal expansion in some nonresponders. Expanded clones were, on average, more numerous in CD8+ T cells than in CD4+.

The V and J ends lost 5 bases and 4 bases, in that order; junction bases with no gene match: 4. The CDR3 has 14 residues. In germline, CDR1 is SGHTA, CDR2 FQGNSA. Sequenced here: CD4+ or CD8+ T cells sorted from blood, sampled in a trial of the OX40 agonist ivuxolimab. J is TRBJ1-1 and V is TRBV7-2; TRBD1 agrees at 10 bases. The source is an adult with an advanced solid tumor such as melanoma, head and neck, liver or kidney cancer. CDR3 amino acids: CASSLRTGGTEAFF. DNA for the CDR3: TGTGCCAGCAGCCTCCGGACAGGGGGCACTGAAGCTTTCTTT.